This section outlines one T cell receptor beta chain sequence together with its context. Its antigen remains unknown. The CDR3 sequence is 13 residues long. Germline CDR1 SGHNT, CDR2 YYREEE (reference sequence). Trimming removed 3 bases from V and 7 bases from J; junction bases left unmatched: 1. These data originate in a study of T cell clonotyping in hematopoietic cell transplantation. General study points: No sorting was done, leaving CD4 and CD8 contributions mixed. Recipient TCR diversity dropped after transplant; expanded clonotypes rose from day 30 to 180. At the given depth, recipient repertoires were over 95% de novo clonotypes.

Profiled with immunoSEQ multiplex PCR; TCRdb holds only in-frame clones, not every one. The sample yields 15,000 to 20,000 clones, 70% to 75% seen once. The receptor was derived from an older woman in good health. Some clones in this sample may be carry-over from other donors' samples. Sequenced: peripheral blood mononuclear cells. The J gene is TRBJ1-4, the V gene TRBV5-4; TRBD1 agrees at 9 bases. In DNA form, the CDR3 reads TGTGCCAGCAGCTCGACAGGGGGTGAAAAACTGTTTTTT. Translated: CASSSTGGEKLFF. The full variable domain, with the rest looked up from reference TRBV5-4 and TRBJ1-4, is ETGVTQSPTHLIKTRGQQVTLRCSSQSGHNTVSWYQQALGQGPQFIFQYYREEENGRGNFPPRFSGLQFPNYSSELNVNALELDDSALYLCASSSTGGEKLFFGSGTQLSVL.